This record concerns one T cell receptor (beta chain) sequence. What it binds is not known. Germline CDR1 and CDR2: SGHRS and YFSETQ. The ends lost 4 bases at V and 4 bases at J; junction bases unmatched: 4. This CDR3 spans 14 amino acids. The TCR library protocol was used to attach unique molecular identifiers. These identifiers were attached to individual cDNA molecules. TCRdb reprocessed the 5' RACE reads with MiXCR, giving one entry per CDR3 protein. The profile shows tens of thousands of distinct CDR3 sequences, 9.5% of them singletons. The data originate from a study of early T cells in non-severe SARS-CoV-2 infection. For the study at large: Bulk RNA isolated from unsorted whole blood underwent sequencing; chains were not paired. Study-level findings and limits: The VDJdb matching leaned toward anti-spike CD8 responses and overlooked private and CD4 specificities.

This sequence was found in an adult who was a healthcare worker with PCR-confirmed SARS-CoV-2 infection or an uninfected control (not recorded which). What was sequenced was whole blood. The gene calls are TRBV5-1 and TRBJ1-5, with 8 bases fitting TRBD1. CDR3 DNA: TGCGCCAGCAGCCTGGGACAGGCAAATCAGCCCCAGCATTTT. Its translation: CASSLGQANQPQHF.